These T cell receptor beta chains were read from a single sample in a study of blood T cell repertoires in COVID-19. Repertoires were generated with immunoSEQ multiplex PCR, while TCRdb's copy carries only in-frame clones and drops some. The data hold some 220,000 clones, with approximately 81% observed a single time. The sample consisted of peripheral blood. All receptors derive from a woman aged 80 or over with active or convalescent COVID-19. Both conserved end residues are part of each CDR3. The D gene is left open where the match is weak. Only some rows state a clone size, as once, few, many or a class for expanded clones.

J | size | V | D | DNA | CDR3
TRBJ2-1 | - | TRBV5-4 | - | TGTGCCAGCAGCTATACCCTGGTCGCTAGCGACTACAATGAGCAGTTCTTC | CASSYTLVASDYNEQFF
TRBJ2-1 | - | TRBV29-1 | TRBD2 | TGCAGCGGGTTCGGGGGGAGGGGCAATGAGCAGTTCTTC | CSGFGGRGNEQFF
TRBJ1-6 | once | TRBV18 | TRBD1 | TGTGCCAGCTCCCCCGGGAAGACAGGGGCAAAATCACCCCTCCACTTT | CASSPGKTGAKSPLHF
TRBJ2-3 | - | TRBV5-1 | TRBD1 | TGCGCCAGCAGCTCGGGACAGGGGGACGGGGGGGCCACAGATACGCAGTATTTT | CASSSGQGDGGATDTQYF
TRBJ2-3 | - | TRBV18 | TRBD2 | TGTGCCAGCTCACCGACTAGCGGGAGAACAGATACGCAGTATTTT | CASSPTSGRTDTQYF
TRBJ1-4 | - | TRBV12-5 | TRBD1 | TGTGCTAGTGGTCCGGCAGGGGGCGCCGGATCTAATGAAAAACTGTTTTTT | CASGPAGGAGSNEKLFF
TRBJ2-5 | - | TRBV3-1/TRBV3-2 | TRBD2 | TGTGCCAGCAGCCAAGGTTGGTTAGCGGGAGGTCCCCTCCAAGAGACCCAGTACTTC | CASSQGWLAGGPLQETQYF
TRBJ1-1 | - | TRBV12-3/TRBV12-4 | - | TGTGCCAGCAGCTTCCCGGGTAGTCGAGCTTTCTTT | CASSFPGSRAFF
TRBJ2-5 | - | TRBV13 | TRBD2 | TGTGCCAGCAGCCCCGGACTAGCGCCACTCCAAGAGACCCAGTACTTC | CASSPGLAPLQETQYF
TRBJ1-6 | - | TRBV18 | TRBD1 | TGTGCCAGCTCAATCGGGACAGAGAATTCACCCCTCCACTTT | CASSIGTENSPLHF
TRBJ2-1 | - | TRBV5-1 | TRBD2 | TGCGCCAGCAGCCCCGGGGGGACTAGCGGGAGGCCGAGCTCCTACAATGAGCAGTTCTTC | CASSPGGTSGRPSSYNEQFF
TRBJ1-1 | - | TRBV12-3/TRBV12-4 | - | TGTGCCAGCAGCAAGCGTACTGAAGCTTTCTTT | CASSKRTEAFF
TRBJ1-3 | - | TRBV30 | - | TGTGCCTGGAGGTACCCAGGGACTGGAAACACCATATATTTT | CAWRYPGTGNTIYF
TRBJ2-2 | - | TRBV5-1 | - | TGCGCCAGCAGCTTGACTAGCCCGCGAACCGGGGAGCTGTTTTTT | CASSLTSPRTGELFF
TRBJ1-1 | - | TRBV30 | TRBD1 | TGTGCCTGGGCGGGACAGTTGAACACTGAAGCTTTCTTT | CAWAGQLNTEAFF
TRBJ1-5 | - | TRBV27 | - | TGTGCCAGCAGACAGCAGGCTTTGAGCAATCAGCCCCAGCATTTT | CASRQQALSNQPQHF
TRBJ2-6 | - | TRBV7-3 | - | TGTGCCAGCAGCCCTCCCGGGGCCAACGTCCTGACTTTC | CASSPPGANVLTF
TRBJ1-5 | - | TRBV7-8 | TRBD1 | TGTGCCAGCAGCTTATATTTAGGACAGGGGGAATCACTTAGCAATCAGCCCCAGCATTTT | CASSLYLGQGESLSNQPQHF
TRBJ2-7 | once | TRBV2 | TRBD1 | TGTGCCAGCTCCCGGGACAGCGGATTAAACTCCTACGAGCAGTACTTC | CASSRDSGLNSYEQYF
TRBJ2-2 | - | TRBV5-6 | - | TGTGCCCGCGACTTTTTTTTTGGGGAGCTGTTTTTT | CARDFFFGELFF
TRBJ2-7 | once | TRBV5-1 | TRBD1 | TGCGCCAGCAGCTTGGGTGGACAGGGGATCTACGAGCAGTACTTC | CASSLGGQGIYEQYF
TRBJ2-1 | many | TRBV27 | TRBD2 | TGTGCCAGCAGTTCCCGGACTAGCGGGGGTATAAATGAGCAGTTCTTC | CASSSRTSGGINEQFF
TRBJ1-5 | - | TRBV28 | - | TGTGCCAGCAGTTTACAGGTCAATCAGCCCCAGCATTTT | CASSLQVNQPQHF
TRBJ1-3 | medium-sized | TRBV7-9 | TRBD1 | TGTGCCACACAGGGACAGCCAACCTCTGGAAACACCATATATTTT | CATQGQPTSGNTIYF
TRBJ1-1 | few | TRBV27 | TRBD1 | TGTGCCAGCAGTTTAAATAGACAGGGGGCCACTGAAGCTTTCTTT | CASSLNRQGATEAFF
TRBJ2-5 | - | TRBV9 | TRBD1 | TGTGCCAGCAGCGGGTACAGGGGGGCCTGGGAGACCCAGTACTTC | CASSGYRGAWETQYF